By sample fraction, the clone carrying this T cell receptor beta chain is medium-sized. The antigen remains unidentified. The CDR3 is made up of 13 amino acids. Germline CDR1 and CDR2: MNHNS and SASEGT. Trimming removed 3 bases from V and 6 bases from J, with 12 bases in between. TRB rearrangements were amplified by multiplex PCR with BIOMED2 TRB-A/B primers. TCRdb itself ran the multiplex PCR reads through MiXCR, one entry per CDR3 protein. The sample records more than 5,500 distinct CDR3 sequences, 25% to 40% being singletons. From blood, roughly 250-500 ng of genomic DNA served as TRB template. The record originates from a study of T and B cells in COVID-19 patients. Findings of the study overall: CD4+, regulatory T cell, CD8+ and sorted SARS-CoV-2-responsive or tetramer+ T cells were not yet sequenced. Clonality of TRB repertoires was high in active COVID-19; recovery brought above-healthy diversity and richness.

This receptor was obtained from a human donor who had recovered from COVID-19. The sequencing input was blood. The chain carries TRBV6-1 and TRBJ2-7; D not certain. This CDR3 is CASSDRPRTEQYV. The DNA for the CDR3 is TGTGCCAGCAGTGACCGTCCCCGGACCGAGCAGTACGTC.